This T cell receptor beta chain originates from a study of OX40 agonist ivuxolimab in advanced cancers. Overall study context: Patients received ivuxolimab, an agonistic anti-OX40 (CD134) antibody. A history of anti-PD-1, anti-PD-L1 or anti-CTLA-4 therapy was acceptable, and roughly 40% had some. Study results and limitations: The study observed clonal expansion of CD4+ and CD8+ blood T cells by week 6 at 0.1 to 3.0 mg/kg.

This clone was detected a few times. Its cognate antigen is unknown. This CDR3 comprises 15 residues. After removal of 4 bases from V and 1 base from J, the junction contained 3 bases not matched to a gene. Germline lookup yields CDR1 SGHTA and CDR2 FQGNSA. Only in-frame clones appear in the TCRdb table, and some are missing; sequencing was by immunoSEQ multiplex PCR. The table lists approximately 90,000 clones, roughly 87% of them singletons. Sequencing was performed on CD4+ or CD8+ T cells sorted from blood, taken in a trial of the OX40 agonist ivuxolimab. The rearrangement links TRBV7-2 to TRBJ1-4; 7 positions agree with TRBD1. This receptor was taken from an adult with an advanced solid tumor such as melanoma, head and neck, liver or kidney cancer. The CDR3 DNA follows: TGTGCCAGCAGCTCTAGGGGGCAAACTAATGAAAAACTGTTTTTT. It encodes CASSSRGQTNEKLFF.